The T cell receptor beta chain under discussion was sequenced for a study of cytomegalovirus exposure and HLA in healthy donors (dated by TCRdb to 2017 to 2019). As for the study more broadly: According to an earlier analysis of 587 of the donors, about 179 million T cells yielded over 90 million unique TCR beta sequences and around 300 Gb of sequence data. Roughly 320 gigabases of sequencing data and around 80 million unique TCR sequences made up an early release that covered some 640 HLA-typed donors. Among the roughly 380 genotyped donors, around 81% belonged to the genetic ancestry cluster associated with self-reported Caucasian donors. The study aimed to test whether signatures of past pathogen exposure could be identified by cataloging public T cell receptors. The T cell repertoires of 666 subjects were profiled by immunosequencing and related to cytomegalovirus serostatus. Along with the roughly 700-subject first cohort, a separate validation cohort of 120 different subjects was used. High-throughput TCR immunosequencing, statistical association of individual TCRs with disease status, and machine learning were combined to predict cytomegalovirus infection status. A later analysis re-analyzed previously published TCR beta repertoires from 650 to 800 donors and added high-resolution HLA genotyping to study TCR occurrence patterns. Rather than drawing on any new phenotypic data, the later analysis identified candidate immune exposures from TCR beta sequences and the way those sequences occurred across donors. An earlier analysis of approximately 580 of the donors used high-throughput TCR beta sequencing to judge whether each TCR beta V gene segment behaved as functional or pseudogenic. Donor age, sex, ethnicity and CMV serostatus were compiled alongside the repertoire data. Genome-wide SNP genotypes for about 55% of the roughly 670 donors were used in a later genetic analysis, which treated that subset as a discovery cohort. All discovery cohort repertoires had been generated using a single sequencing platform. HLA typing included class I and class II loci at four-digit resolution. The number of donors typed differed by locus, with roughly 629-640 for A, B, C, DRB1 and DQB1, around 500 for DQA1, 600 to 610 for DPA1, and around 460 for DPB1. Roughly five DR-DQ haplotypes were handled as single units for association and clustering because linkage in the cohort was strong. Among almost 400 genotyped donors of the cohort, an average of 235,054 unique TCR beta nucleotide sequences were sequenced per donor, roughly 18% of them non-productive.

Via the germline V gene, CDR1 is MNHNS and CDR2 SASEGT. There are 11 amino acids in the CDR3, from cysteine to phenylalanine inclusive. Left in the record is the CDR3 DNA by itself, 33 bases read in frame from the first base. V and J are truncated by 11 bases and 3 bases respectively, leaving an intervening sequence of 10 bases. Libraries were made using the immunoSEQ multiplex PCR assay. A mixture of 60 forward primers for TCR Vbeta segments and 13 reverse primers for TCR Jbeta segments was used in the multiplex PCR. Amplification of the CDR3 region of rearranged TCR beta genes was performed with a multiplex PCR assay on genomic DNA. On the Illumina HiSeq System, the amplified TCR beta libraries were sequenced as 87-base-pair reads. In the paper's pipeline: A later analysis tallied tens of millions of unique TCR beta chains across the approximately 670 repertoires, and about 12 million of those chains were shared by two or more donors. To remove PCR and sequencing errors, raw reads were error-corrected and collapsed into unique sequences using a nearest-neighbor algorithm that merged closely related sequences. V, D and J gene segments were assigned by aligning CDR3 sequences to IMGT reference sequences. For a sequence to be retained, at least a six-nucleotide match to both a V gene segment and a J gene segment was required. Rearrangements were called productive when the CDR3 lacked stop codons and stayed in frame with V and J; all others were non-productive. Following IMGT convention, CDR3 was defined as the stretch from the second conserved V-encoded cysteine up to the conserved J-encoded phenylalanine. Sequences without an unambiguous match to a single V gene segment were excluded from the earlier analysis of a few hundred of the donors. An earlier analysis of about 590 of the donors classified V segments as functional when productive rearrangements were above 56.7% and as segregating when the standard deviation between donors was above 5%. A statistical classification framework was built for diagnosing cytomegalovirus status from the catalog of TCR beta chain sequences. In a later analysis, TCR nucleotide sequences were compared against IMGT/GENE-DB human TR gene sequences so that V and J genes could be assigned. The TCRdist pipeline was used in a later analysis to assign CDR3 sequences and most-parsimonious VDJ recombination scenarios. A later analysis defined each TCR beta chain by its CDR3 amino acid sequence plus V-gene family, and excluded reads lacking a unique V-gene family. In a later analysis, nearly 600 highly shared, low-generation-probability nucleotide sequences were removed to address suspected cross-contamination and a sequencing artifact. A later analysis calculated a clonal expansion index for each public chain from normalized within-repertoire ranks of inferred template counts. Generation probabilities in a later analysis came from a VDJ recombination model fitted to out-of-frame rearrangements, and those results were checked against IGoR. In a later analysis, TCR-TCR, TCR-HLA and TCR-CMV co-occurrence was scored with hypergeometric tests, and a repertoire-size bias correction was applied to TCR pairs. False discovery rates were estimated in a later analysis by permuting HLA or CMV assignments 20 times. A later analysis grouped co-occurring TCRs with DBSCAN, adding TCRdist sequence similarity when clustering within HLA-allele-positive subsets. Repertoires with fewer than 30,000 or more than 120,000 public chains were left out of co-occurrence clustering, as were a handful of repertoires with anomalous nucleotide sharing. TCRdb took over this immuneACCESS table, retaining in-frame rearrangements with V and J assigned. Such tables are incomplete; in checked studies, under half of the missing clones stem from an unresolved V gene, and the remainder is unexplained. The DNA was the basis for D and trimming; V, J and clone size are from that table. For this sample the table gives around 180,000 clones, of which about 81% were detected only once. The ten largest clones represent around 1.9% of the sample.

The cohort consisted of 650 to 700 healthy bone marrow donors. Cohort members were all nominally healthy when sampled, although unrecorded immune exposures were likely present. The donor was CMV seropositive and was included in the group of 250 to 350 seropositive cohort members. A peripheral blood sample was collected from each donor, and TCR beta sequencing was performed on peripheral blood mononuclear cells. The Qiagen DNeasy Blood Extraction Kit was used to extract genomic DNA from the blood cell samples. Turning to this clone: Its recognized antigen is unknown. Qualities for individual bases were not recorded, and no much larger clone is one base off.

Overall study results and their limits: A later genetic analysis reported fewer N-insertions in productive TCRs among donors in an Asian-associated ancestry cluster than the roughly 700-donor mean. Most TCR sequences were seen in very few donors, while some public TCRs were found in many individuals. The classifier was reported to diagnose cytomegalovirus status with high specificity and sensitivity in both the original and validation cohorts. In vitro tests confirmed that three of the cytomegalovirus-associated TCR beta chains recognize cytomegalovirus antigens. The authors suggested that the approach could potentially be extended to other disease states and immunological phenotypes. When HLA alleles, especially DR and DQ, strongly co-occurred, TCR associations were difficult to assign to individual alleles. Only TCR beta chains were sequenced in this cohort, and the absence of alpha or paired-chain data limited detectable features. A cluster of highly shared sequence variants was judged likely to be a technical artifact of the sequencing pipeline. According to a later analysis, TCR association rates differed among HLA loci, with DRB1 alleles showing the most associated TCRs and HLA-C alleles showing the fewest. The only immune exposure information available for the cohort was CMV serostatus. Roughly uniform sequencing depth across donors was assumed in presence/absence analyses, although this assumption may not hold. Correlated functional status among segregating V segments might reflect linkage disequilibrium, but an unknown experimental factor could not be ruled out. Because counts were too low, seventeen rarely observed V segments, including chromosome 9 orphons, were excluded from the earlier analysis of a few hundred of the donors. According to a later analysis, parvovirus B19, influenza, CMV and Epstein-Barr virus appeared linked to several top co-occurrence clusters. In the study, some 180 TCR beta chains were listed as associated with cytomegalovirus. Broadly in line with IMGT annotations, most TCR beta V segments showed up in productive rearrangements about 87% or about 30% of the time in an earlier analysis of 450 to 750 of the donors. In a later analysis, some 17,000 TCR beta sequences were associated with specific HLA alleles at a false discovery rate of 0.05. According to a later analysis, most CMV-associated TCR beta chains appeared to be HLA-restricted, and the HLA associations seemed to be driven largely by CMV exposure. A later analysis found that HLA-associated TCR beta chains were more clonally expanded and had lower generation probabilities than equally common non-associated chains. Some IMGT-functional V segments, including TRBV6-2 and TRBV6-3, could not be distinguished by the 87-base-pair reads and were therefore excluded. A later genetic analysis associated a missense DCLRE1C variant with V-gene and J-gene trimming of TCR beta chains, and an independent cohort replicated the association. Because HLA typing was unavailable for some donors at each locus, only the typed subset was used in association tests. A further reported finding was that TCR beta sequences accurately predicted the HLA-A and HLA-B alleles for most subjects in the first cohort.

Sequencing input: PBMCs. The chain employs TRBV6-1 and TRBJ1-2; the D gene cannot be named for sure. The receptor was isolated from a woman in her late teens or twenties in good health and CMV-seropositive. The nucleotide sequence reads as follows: TGTGCCTCCGGGGATTACTATGGCTACACCTTC. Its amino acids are CASGDYYGYTF.